What follows is one TCR beta chain and its context. The data are from a study of shared clonotypes between healthy human individuals. In the study overall: Per donor, three plates held CD4 naive cells, three held CD4 memory, two held CD8 naive and one held CD8 memory.

Repertoires were generated with immunoSEQ multiplex PCR, while TCRdb's copy carries only in-frame clones and drops some. The sample carries 700,000 to 950,000 clones, about 96% recorded once. Trimming shortened V by 5 bases and J by 3 bases, and 14 bases separated the two germline ends. The CDR3 contains 14 residues. Germline V lookup: CDR1 SEHNR, CDR2 FQNEAQ (reference sequence). Naive CD8 cells, CD45RO-negative and positively selected for CCR7, excluded terminally differentiated effector memory CD45RA+ cells. This rearrangement joins TRBV7-9 to TRBJ2-7, with D unresolved. This sequence was found in a man aged 25-45 years in good health. The sequencing sample was made of naive CD8+ T cells sorted from blood. The CDR3 reads CASSHSKNYYEQYF. DNA for the CDR3: TGTGCCAGCAGCCATTCGAAGAACTACTACGAGCAGTACTTC.